This T cell receptor (beta chain) was profiled in a study of CD8 T cells in Susac syndrome. This CDR3 spans 14 amino acids. In germline, CDR1 is WSHSY, CDR2 SAAADI. V lost 2 bases, J lost 3 bases, and 10 bases lay in between. An amount of RNA that ranged from roughly 0.5 to 1 ug was reverse transcribed with random hexamers. Amplification of TCR beta CDR3 used immunoSEQ multiplex PCR across 54 Vbeta and 13 Jbeta. MiXCR was run by TCRdb on the immunoSEQ multiplex PCR reads, yielding one entry per CDR3 protein. The sample lists about 300,000 distinct CDR3 sequences; 75% to 85% were seen once. In blood CD8+ and CD4+ T cells, TCR beta underwent sequencing. Purification of the CD8+ and CD4+ T cells relied on negative isolation, and TEMRA cells underwent FACS enrichment.

This chain joins TRBV10-2 and TRBJ1-1; D is possibly TRBD1 (6 bases). This TCR derives from a human donor with multiple sclerosis. The sequencing sample was made of CD8+ T cells from PBMCs. The CDR3 DNA reads TGCGCCAGCAGTGAGGGGGGGGCCCACACTGAAGCTTTCTTT. It translates to CASSEGGAHTEAFF.